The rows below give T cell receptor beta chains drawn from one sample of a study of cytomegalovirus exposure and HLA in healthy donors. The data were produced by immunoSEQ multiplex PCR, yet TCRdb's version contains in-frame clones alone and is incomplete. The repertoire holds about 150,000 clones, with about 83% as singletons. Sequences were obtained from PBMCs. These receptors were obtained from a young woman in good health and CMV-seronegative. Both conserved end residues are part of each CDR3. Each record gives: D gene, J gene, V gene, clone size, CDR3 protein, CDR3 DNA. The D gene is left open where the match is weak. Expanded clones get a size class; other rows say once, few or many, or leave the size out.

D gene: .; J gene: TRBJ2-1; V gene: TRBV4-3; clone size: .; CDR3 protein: CASSPKGGAYNEQFF; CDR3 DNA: TGCGCCAGCAGCCCTAAGGGGGGGGCGTACAATGAGCAGTTCTTC
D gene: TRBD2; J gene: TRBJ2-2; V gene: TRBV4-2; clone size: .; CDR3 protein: CASSLLAGAGELFF; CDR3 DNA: TGTGCCAGCAGCCTACTAGCGGGAGCCGGGGAGCTGTTTTTT
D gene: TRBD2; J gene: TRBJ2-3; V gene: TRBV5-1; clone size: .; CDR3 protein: CASSSGDYADTQYF; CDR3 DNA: TGCGCCAGCAGCTCTGGGGACTACGCAGATACGCAGTATTTT
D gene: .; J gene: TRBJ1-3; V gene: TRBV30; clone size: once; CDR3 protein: CAWISRRETSGNTIYF; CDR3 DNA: TGTGCCTGGATAAGTAGGCGGGAAACCTCTGGAAACACCATATATTTT
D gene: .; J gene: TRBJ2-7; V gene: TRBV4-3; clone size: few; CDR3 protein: CASSLEAGRTSYEQYF; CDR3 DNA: TGCGCCAGCAGTCTCGAGGCGGGACGGACCTCCTACGAGCAGTACTTC
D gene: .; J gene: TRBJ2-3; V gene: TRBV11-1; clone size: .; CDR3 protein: CASSLSGVADTQYF; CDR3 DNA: TGTGCCAGCAGCTTATCAGGGGTAGCAGATACGCAGTATTTT
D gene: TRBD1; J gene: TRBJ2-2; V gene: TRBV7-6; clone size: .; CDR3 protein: CASSPLRGLNTGELFF; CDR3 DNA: TGTGCCAGCAGCCCCCTAAGGGGGCTGAACACCGGGGAGCTGTTTTTT
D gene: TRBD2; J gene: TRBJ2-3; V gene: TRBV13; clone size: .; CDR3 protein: CASSTGTSGKYF; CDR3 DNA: TGTGCCAGCAGTACTGGGACTAGCGGGAAGTATTTT
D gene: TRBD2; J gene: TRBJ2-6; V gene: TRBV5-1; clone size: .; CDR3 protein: CASSWTSGGAHSGANVLTF; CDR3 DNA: TGCGCCAGCAGCTGGACTAGCGGGGGGGCTCACTCTGGGGCCAACGTCCTGACTTTC
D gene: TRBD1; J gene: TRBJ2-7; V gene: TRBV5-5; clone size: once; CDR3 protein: CASSFGKGAWEQYF; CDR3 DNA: TGTGCCAGCAGCTTCGGGAAGGGGGCATGGGAGCAGTACTTC
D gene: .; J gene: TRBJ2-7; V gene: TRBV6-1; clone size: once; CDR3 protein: CASSQRLGYEQYF; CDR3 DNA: TGTGCCAGCAGTCAAAGACTAGGCTACGAGCAGTACTTC